The T cell receptor (beta chain) described here comes from a study of patients and donors after allogeneic stem cell transplantation. Trimming removed 5 bases at V and 1 base at J, with 9 bases between. The CDR3 is 15 residues long. The germline CDR1 and CDR2 sequences are KGHSH and LQKENI. From the RT-PCR reads, TCRdb called clonotypes with MiXCR, one entry per CDR3 protein. Here the sample spans some 150,000 distinct CDR3 sequences, roughly two fifths being singletons. Sample: blood, either unsorted or a sorted T cell fraction (not recorded which). The clonotype was recovered from a human donor who was either an allogeneic HSCT recipient or a stem cell or donor lymphocyte infusion donor (not recorded which). It is not recorded whose cells these are; they may come from a transplant donor. This sequence joins TRBV18 and TRBJ1-6; weak D call: TRBD1 (6 bases). CDR3 residues: CASSGDKSYNSPLHF. CDR3 nucleotides: TGTGCCAGCTCAGGGGACAAGTCCTATAATTCACCCCTCCACTTT.